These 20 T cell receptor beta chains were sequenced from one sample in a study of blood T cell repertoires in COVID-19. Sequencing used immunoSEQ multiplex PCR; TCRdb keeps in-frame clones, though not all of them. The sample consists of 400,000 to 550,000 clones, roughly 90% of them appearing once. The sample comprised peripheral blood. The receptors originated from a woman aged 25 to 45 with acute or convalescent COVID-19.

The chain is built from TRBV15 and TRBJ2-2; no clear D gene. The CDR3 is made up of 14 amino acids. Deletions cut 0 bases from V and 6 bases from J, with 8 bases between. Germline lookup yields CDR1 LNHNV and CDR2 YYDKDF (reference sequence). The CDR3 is CATSRDSGSGELFF. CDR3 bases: TGTGCCACCAGCAGAGATTCCGGGTCCGGGGAGCTGTTTTTT.

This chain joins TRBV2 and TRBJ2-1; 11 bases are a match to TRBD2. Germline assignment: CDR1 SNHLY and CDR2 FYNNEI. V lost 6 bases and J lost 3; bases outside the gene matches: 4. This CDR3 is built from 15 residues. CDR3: CASSPGTSGYNEQFF. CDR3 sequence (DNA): TGTGCCAGCAGCCCCGGGACTAGCGGCTACAATGAGCAGTTCTTC.

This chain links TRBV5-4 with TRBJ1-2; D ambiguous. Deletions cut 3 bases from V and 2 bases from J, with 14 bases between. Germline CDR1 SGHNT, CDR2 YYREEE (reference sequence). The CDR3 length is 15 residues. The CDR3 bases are TGTGCCAGCAGCTCTGGGCGGGTAAGCAACTATGGCTACACCTTC. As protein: CASSSGRVSNYGYTF.

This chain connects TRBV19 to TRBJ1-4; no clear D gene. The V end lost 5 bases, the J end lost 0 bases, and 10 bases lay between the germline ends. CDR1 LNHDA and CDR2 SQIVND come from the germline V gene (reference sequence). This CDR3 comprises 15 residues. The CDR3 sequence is CASSRSPATNEKLFF. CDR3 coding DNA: TGTGCCAGTAGTCGGTCACCTGCAACTAATGAAAAACTGTTTTTT. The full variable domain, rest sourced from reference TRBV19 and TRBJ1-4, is DGGITQSPKYLFRKEGQNVTLSCEQNLNHDAMYWYRQDPGQGLRLIYYSQIVNDFQKGDIAEGYSVSREKKESFPLTVTSAQKNPTAFYLCASSRSPATNEKLFFGSGTQLSVL.

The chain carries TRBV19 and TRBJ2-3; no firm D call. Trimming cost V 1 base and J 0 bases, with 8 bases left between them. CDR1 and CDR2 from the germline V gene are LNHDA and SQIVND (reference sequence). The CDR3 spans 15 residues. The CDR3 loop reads CASSIGAGSTDTQYF. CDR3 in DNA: TGTGCCAGTAGTATAGGGGCCGGAAGCACAGATACGCAGTATTTT.

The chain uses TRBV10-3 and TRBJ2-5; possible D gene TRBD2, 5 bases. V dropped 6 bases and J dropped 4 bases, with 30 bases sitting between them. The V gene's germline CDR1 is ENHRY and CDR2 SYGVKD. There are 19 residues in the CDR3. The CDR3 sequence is CAIRALGGEPGRLGETQYF. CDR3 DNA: TGTGCCATCAGGGCTTTGGGTGGGGAGCCCGGTAGGTTGGGAGAGACCCAGTACTTC.

CDR3 DNA: TGTGCCAGCAGACAGGGGGCGGAGGAGACCCAGTACTTC. Translating gives CASRQGAEETQYF. The V gene is TRBV25-1, the J gene TRBJ2-5, with 9 bases matching TRBD1. The length of the CDR3 is 13 residues. Germline V gene data show CDR1 as MGHDK and CDR2 as SYGVNS. The V segment lost 6 bases and the J segment 5 bases; nucleotides outside the gene matches: 4.

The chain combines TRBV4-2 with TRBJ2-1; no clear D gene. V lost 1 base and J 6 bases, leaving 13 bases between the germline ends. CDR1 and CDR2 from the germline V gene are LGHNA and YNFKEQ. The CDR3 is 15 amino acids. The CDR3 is CASSQVEVGFNEQFF. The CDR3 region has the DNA TGTGCCAGCAGCCAAGTTGAGGTGGGTTTCAATGAGCAGTTCTTC.

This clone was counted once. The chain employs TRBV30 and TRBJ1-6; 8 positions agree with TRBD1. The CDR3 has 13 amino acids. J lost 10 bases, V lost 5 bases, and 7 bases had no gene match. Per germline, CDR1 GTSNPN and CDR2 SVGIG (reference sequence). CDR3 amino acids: CAWQDRADSPLHF. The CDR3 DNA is TGTGCCTGGCAGGACAGGGCGGACTCACCCCTCCACTTT.

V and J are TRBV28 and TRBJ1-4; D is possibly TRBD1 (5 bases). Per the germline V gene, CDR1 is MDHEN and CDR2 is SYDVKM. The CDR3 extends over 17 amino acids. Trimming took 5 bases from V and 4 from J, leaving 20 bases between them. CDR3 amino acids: CASSPRQSGGLNEKLFF. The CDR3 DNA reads TGTGCCAGCAGTCCCCGCCAGAGCGGGGGACTTAATGAAAAACTGTTTTTT.

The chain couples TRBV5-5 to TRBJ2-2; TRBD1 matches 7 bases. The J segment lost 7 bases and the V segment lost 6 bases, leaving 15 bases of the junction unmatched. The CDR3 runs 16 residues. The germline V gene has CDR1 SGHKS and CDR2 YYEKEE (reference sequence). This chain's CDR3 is CASKFQLTGKGGELFF. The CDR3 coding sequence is TGTGCCAGCAAATTCCAACTGACAGGGAAGGGCGGGGAGCTGTTTTTT.

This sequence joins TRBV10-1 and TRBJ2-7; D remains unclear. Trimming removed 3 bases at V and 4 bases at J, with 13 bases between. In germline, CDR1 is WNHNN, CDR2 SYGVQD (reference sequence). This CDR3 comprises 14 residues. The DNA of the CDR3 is TGCGCCAGCAGTGACATAGCTTTCCCTTACGAGCAGTACTTC. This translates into CASSDIAFPYEQYF.

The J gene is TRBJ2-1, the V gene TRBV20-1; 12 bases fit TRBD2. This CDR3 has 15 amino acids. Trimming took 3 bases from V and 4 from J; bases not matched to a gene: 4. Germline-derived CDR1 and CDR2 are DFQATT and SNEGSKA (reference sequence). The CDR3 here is CSASPTSGGYNEQFF. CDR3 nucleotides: TGCAGTGCTAGTCCGACTAGCGGGGGTTACAATGAGCAGTTCTTC.

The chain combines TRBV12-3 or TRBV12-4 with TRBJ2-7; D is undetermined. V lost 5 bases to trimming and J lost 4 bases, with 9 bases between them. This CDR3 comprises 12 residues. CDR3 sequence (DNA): TGTGCCAGCAGTACCACAGTTTACGAGCAGTACTTC. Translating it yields CASSTTVYEQYF.

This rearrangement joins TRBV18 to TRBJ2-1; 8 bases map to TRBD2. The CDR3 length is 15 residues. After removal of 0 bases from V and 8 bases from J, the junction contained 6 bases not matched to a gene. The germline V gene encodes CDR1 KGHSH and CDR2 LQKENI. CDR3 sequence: CASSPPRGGVHEQFF. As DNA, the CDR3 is TGTGCCAGCTCACCACCCCGGGGGGGTGTCCATGAGCAGTTCTTC.

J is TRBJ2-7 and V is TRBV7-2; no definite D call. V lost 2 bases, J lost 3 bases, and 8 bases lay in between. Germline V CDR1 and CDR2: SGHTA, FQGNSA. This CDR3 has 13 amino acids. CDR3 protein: CASSLYYYYEQYF. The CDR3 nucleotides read TGTGCCAGCAGCTTATACTATTACTACGAGCAGTACTTC.

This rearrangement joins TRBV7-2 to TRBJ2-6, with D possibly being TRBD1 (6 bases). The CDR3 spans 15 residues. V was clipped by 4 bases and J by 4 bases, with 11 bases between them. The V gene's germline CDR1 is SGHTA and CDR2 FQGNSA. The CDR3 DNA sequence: TGTGCCAGCAGCTCGCCCGGGACAGGGGCCAACGTCCTGACTTTC. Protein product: CASSSPGTGANVLTF.

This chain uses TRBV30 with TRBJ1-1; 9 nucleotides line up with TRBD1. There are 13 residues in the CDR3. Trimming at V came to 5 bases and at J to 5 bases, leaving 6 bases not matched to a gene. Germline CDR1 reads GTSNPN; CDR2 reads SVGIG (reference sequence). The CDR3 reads CAWGRDRVTEAFF. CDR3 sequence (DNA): TGTGCCTGGGGGAGGGACAGGGTGACTGAAGCTTTCTTT. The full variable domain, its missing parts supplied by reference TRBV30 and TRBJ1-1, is SQTIHQWPATLVQPVGSPLSLECTVEGTSNPNLYWYRQAAGRGLQLLFYSVGIGQISSEVPQNLSASRPQDRQFILSSKKLLLSDSGFYLCAWGRDRVTEAFFGQGTRLTVV.

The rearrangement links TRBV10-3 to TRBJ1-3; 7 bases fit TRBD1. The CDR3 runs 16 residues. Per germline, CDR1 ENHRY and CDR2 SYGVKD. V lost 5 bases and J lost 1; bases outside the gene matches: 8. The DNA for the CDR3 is TGTGCCATCAGTCCCGGGACAGCGCTTTCTGGAAACACCATATATTTT. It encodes CAISPGTALSGNTIYF.

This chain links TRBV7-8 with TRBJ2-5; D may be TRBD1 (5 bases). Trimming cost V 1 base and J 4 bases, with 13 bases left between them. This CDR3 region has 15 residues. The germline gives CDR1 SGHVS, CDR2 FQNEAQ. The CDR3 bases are TGTGCCAGCAGCTTAGGTGACTTTACAGGAGAGACCCAGTACTTC. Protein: CASSLGDFTGETQYF.